Below, 7 T cell receptor beta chains from the same sample are listed, as sequenced in a study of cytomegalovirus exposure and HLA in healthy donors. Primers included in the PCR were 60 Vbeta and 13 Jbeta primers. TCRdb's table, derived via immunoSEQ multiplex PCR, lists solely in-frame clones and lacks some. This sample has 130,000 to 150,000 clones, with roughly 76% found just once. The sequenced material came from PBMCs. The receptors derive from a woman between 25 and 40 years old in good health and CMV-seronegative.

The chain recombines TRBV4-1 with TRBJ1-5; D is unclear. Germline V CDR1 and CDR2: MGHRA, YSYEKL. The V end was cut by 1 base, the J end by 1 base, with 11 bases between. CDR3 size: 16 residues. In nucleotides, the CDR3 is TGCGCCAGCAGCCAAGCTCATGCGCGAAGCAATCAGCCCCAGCATTTT. It encodes CASSQAHARSNQPQHF.

In this sample, this clone turned up a few times. The chain joins TRBV6-6 to TRBJ1-6; unclear D gene. The CDR3 sequence is 14 residues long. Trimming left V 4 bases short and J 3 bases short, with 7 bases between. Germline V lookup: CDR1 MNHNY, CDR2 SVGAGI (reference sequence). CDR3 DNA sequence: TGTGCCAGCAGTTTCCGGGACTATAATTCACCCCTCCACTTT. Translated: CASSFRDYNSPLHF.

V gene TRBV10-3 combines with J gene TRBJ1-1; TRBD1 matches at 8 bases. The ends lost 4 bases at V and 4 bases at J; junction bases unmatched: 5. CDR3 size: 14 residues. The V gene's germline CDR1 is ENHRY and CDR2 SYGVKD. The CDR3 nucleotides read TGTGCCATCAGTGTTGGTACAGGGGGCACTGAAGCTTTCTTT. Translated: CAISVGTGGTEAFF.

The chain is built from TRBV19 and TRBJ1-1; D perhaps matches TRBD1 (5 bases). Per germline, CDR1 LNHDA and CDR2 SQIVND (reference sequence). The CDR3 totals 14 residues. Trimming shortened V by 5 bases and J by 5 bases, and 15 bases separated the two germline ends. Here the CDR3 reads CASSPWGGGTEAFF. CDR3 coding DNA: TGTGCCAGTAGTCCCTGGGGGGGTGGTACTGAAGCTTTCTTT.

The V gene is TRBV10-1, the J gene TRBJ2-1, with TRBD2 matching over 14 bases. Germline lookup yields CDR1 WNHNN and CDR2 SYGVQD (reference sequence). The CDR3 is 16 amino acids. Losses at the gene ends were 0 bases for V and 7 bases for J; bases not matched to a gene: 2. As DNA, the CDR3 is TGCGCCAGCAGTGAGTCGACTAGCGGGGGGGGGAATGAGCAGTTCTTC. Its translation: CASSESTSGGGNEQFF.

The chain employs TRBV5-4 and TRBJ2-1, with D possibly being TRBD2 (5 bases). This CDR3 is 14 amino acids long. Trimming shortened V by 2 bases and J by 9 bases, and 15 bases separated the two germline ends. Germline V lookup: CDR1 SGHNT, CDR2 YYREEE (reference sequence). The CDR3 here is CASSFGGALGEQFF. CDR3 DNA sequence: TGTGCCAGCAGCTTCGGAGGCGCTCTGGGTGAGCAGTTCTTC.

The chain carries TRBV30 and TRBJ1-5; 9 nucleotides agree with TRBD1. J gave up 6 bases and V 2 bases, and 5 bases lay outside the gene matches. The CDR3 extends over 14 amino acids. From germline, CDR1 is GTSNPN and CDR2 SVGIG (reference sequence). The CDR3 nucleotides are TGTGCCTGGAGTATGGGACAGGGAAGTCAGCCCCAGCATTTT. It is translated as CAWSMGQGSQPQHF.